A single sample is the source of the 20 T cell receptor beta chains below, sequenced in a study of radiation and T cells in renal cell carcinoma. The time point was: blood 4 weeks post-SBRT, at nephrectomy. Treatment denoted: 15 Gy SBRT to primary tumor, nephrectomy 4 weeks later. TCRdb's copy holds only in-frame clones and misses some; the assay was immunoSEQ multiplex PCR. The sample lists about 64,000 clones, about three quarters seen once, with approximately 6.6% in the top ten. The sample consisted of blood, taken from a patient whose treatment included radiotherapy and nephrectomy. All receptors come from a man aged 55 to 70 with renal cell carcinoma.

The gene calls are TRBV10-1 and TRBJ2-1; D not resolved. Germline V gene sequence: CDR1 WNHNN, CDR2 SYGVQD (reference sequence). V was trimmed by 1 base and J by 6 bases, leaving 7 bases between them. This CDR3 comprises 13 residues. The CDR3 bases are TGCGCCAGCAGTGAGTGGGCAGCCAATGAGCAGTTCTTC. It translates to CASSEWAANEQFF.

V gene TRBV27 combines with J gene TRBJ2-1; D remains ambiguous. Germline CDR1 reads MNHEY; CDR2 reads SMNVEV (reference sequence). V was clipped by 2 bases and J by 5 bases, with 10 bases between them. The CDR3 covers 14 residues. CDR3: CASSLPGTNNEQFF. For the CDR3, the DNA is TGTGCCAGCAGTTTACCCGGAACCAACAATGAGCAGTTCTTC.

This sequence joins TRBV6-5 and TRBJ1-2; 7 bases map to TRBD1. The germline CDR1 and CDR2 sequences are MNHEY and SVGAGI. The CDR3 is 13 amino acids. V dropped 6 bases and J dropped 3; count of bases not matched to a gene: 4. CDR3 loop: CASRYGQDYGYTF. The CDR3 region has the DNA TGTGCCAGCAGGTATGGACAGGACTATGGCTACACCTTC.

The chain recombines TRBV21-1 with TRBJ1-1. TRBV21-1 counts as a pseudogene. CDR3 size: 16 residues. CDR3 protein: CASSKSGMGENTEAFF. CDR3 coding DNA: TGTGCCAGCAGCAAGTCGGGGATGGGTGAGAACACTGAAGCTTTCTTT.

The chain joins TRBV4-2 to TRBJ2-5; D remains ambiguous. Trimming took 3 bases from V and 2 from J, leaving 13 bases between them. Germline V gives CDR1 LGHNA, CDR2 YNFKEQ. CDR3 length equals 15 residues. The CDR3 spells CASSQVSTGQETQYF. Here the CDR3 DNA reads TGTGCCAGCAGCCAGGTTTCTACCGGGCAAGAGACCCAGTACTTC.

In this sample, this clone turned up a few times. The rearrangement joins TRBV7-9 to TRBJ1-1, with TRBD1 as a possible D gene (6 bases). Germline assignment: CDR1 SEHNR and CDR2 FQNEAQ (reference sequence). Trimming left V 5 bases short and J 3 bases short, with 16 bases between. The CDR3 has 15 amino acids. The CDR3 bases are TGTGCCAGCAGCCCCCCTCAGGGGTTGGACACTGAAGCTTTCTTT. Its protein is CASSPPQGLDTEAFF.

The chain links TRBV4-1 to TRBJ2-1; TRBD1 is a possible D gene (5 bases). This CDR3 spans 15 amino acids. Germline V gene sequence: CDR1 MGHRA, CDR2 YSYEKL. V shed 1 base and J shed 0 bases, with 7 bases lying between them. Written as DNA, the CDR3 is TGCGCCAGCAGCCAAGGTAGGGGCTCCTACAATGAGCAGTTCTTC. It yields the protein CASSQGRGSYNEQFF.

The chain uses TRBV19 and TRBJ1-1; D gene unclear. This CDR3 has 14 residues. CDR1 LNHDA and CDR2 SQIVND come from the germline V gene (reference sequence). Trimming removed 3 bases at V and 3 bases at J, with 11 bases between. CDR3 in amino acids: CASSIPGLDTEAFF. CDR3 sequence (DNA): TGTGCCAGTAGTATCCCGGGGTTGGACACTGAAGCTTTCTTT.

V usage is TRBV19 and J usage is TRBJ1-5; D uncertain. CDR3 size: 14 residues. V lost 3 bases and J 3 bases, leaving 9 bases between the germline ends. Germline CDR1 is LNHDA and CDR2 is SQIVND (reference sequence). In nucleotides, the CDR3 is TGTGCCAGTAGTATCGGCCAGTTCAATCAGCCCCAGCATTTT. It translates to CASSIGQFNQPQHF.

The gene calls are TRBV7-2 and TRBJ2-3; D assignment may be TRBD1 or TRBD2 (5 bases each). The CDR3 covers 16 residues. Trimming shortened V by 5 bases and J by 4 bases, and 19 bases separated the two germline ends. Germline V lookup: CDR1 SGHTA, CDR2 FQGNSA. The CDR3: CASSLLGGTGPDTQYF. The CDR3, as DNA: TGTGCCAGCAGCCTGCTTGGGGGTACGGGGCCAGATACGCAGTATTTT.

This clone was counted a few times. The chain is built from TRBV19 and TRBJ2-1; tentative D call: TRBD2 (5 bases). The CDR3 length is 16 residues. Germline V lookup: CDR1 LNHDA, CDR2 SQIVND (reference sequence). V lost 5 bases and J lost 5, with 19 bases in between. The CDR3 DNA follows: TGTGCCAGTAGTTCCCGACTACGAGACCAAAACAATGAGCAGTTCTTC. Its translation is CASSSRLRDQNNEQFF. Full variable domain (missing parts from reference TRBV19 and TRBJ2-1): DGGITQSPKYLFRKEGQNVTLSCEQNLNHDAMYWYRQDPGQGLRLIYYSQIVNDFQKGDIAEGYSVSREKKESFPLTVTSAQKNPTAFYLCASSSRLRDQNNEQFFGPGTRLTVL.

The J gene is TRBJ2-6, the V gene TRBV6-1; 8 bases match TRBD1. Germline trimming cut 5 bases from V and 3 bases from J; bases unmatched to any gene: 15. The CDR3 totals 19 residues. The V gene's germline CDR1 is MNHNS and CDR2 SASEGT. CDR3 nucleotides: TGTGCCAGCAGTCAAGGCGCCTGGACAGGGACTGATGGGGCCAACGTCCTGACTTTC. Its protein product is CASSQGAWTGTDGANVLTF.

The chain couples TRBV6-5 to TRBJ2-7, with TRBD1 matching over 7 bases. The ends lost 6 bases at V and 0 bases at J; junction bases unmatched: 5. Germline values: CDR1 MNHEY, CDR2 SVGAGI. This CDR3 has 14 amino acids. CDR3 sequence: CASRRDRVSYEQYF. The CDR3 region has the DNA TGTGCCAGCAGAAGGGACAGAGTCTCCTACGAGCAGTACTTC.

The sample holds one count of this clone. The chain's CDR3 is CASSFGGNQPQHF. The CDR3 nucleotides are TGTGCCAGTAGTTTCGGGGGAAATCAGCCCCAGCATTTT. The chain has TRBV19 and TRBJ1-5; maybe TRBD1 (5 bases). CDR3 length: 13 amino acids. The germline V and J ends were trimmed by 5 bases and 4 bases, with 9 bases remaining between them. Germline values: CDR1 LNHDA, CDR2 SQIVND (reference sequence). The variable domain in full, completed from reference TRBV19 and TRBJ1-5, reads DGGITQSPKYLFRKEGQNVTLSCEQNLNHDAMYWYRQDPGQGLRLIYYSQIVNDFQKGDIAEGYSVSREKKESFPLTVTSAQKNPTAFYLCASSFGGNQPQHFGDGTRLSIL.

The CDR3 loop reads CASSDGGSKETQYF. The DNA of the CDR3 is TGCGCCAGCAGTGATGGGGGGTCCAAAGAGACCCAGTACTTC. The rearrangement joins TRBV10-1 to TRBJ2-5; tentative D call: TRBD2 (6 bases). This CDR3 is 14 amino acids long. Looked up from germline, CDR1 is WNHNN and CDR2 is SYGVQD (reference sequence). Trimming took 3 bases from V and 3 from J, leaving 11 bases between them.

The rearrangement joins TRBV7-2 to TRBJ2-5, with D perhaps TRBD2 (6 bases). V lost 5 bases and J 5 bases, leaving 18 bases between the germline ends. Germline-derived CDR1 and CDR2 are SGHTA and FQGNSA. The CDR3 is 15 residues long. CDR3 in DNA: TGTGCCAGCAGCCCGAGTGGGCTAGGAGGGGAGACCCAGTACTTC. This translates into CASSPSGLGGETQYF.

The chain carries TRBV7-2 and TRBJ1-1, with D possibly TRBD1 on 6 matching bases. The CDR3 has 12 residues. CDR1 and CDR2 (germline): SGHTA, FQGNSA. V shed 5 bases and J shed 9 bases, with 13 bases lying between them. CDR3 loop: CASSIADSKAFF. The DNA of the CDR3 is TGTGCCAGCAGCATCGCGGACAGCAAAGCTTTCTTT.

The chain combines TRBV5-1 with TRBJ2-2, with D tentatively TRBD1 (5 bases). V was clipped by 0 bases and J by 4 bases, with 13 bases between them. The germline V gene encodes CDR1 SGHRS and CDR2 YFSETQ. This CDR3 is 16 amino acids long. This CDR3 is CASSLDGHLITGELFF. The CDR3 DNA reads TGCGCCAGCAGCTTGGACGGACACCTTATCACCGGGGAGCTGTTTTTT.

This clone was seen a single time. The rearrangement uses TRBV19 and TRBJ1-2; no definite D call. The germline V gene has CDR1 LNHDA and CDR2 SQIVND (reference sequence). V shed 3 bases and J shed 1 base, with 9 bases lying between them. The CDR3 loop spans 14 amino acids. The CDR3 loop is CASSIRGDNYGYTF. For the CDR3, the DNA is TGTGCCAGTAGTATCAGAGGAGATAACTATGGCTACACCTTC. The complete variable domain, with remaining parts taken from reference TRBV19 and TRBJ1-2, reads DGGITQSPKYLFRKEGQNVTLSCEQNLNHDAMYWYRQDPGQGLRLIYYSQIVNDFQKGDIAEGYSVSREKKESFPLTVTSAQKNPTAFYLCASSIRGDNYGYTFGSGTRLTVV.

J is TRBJ2-3 and V is TRBV7-2; 14 positions match TRBD2. Germline CDR1 reads SGHTA; CDR2 reads FQGNSA. This CDR3 comprises 17 residues. Germline trimming cut 6 bases from V and 7 bases from J; bases unmatched to any gene: 12. The CDR3: CASSPRTSGGNFHTQYF. The CDR3 bases are TGTGCCAGCAGTCCTAGGACTAGCGGGGGGAACTTTCATACGCAGTATTTT.